This TCR beta chain emerged from a study of cytomegalovirus exposure and HLA in healthy donors. Turning to the study itself: The 120 validation repertoires used the same platform as the 550 to 800 first-cohort repertoires (as reported by a later analysis). Study conclusions and caveats: Most TCR sequences were rare, but some public TCRs occurred in many donors. Associated with cytomegalovirus, according to the listing, were fewer than 200 TCR beta chains.

The protocol was immunoSEQ multiplex PCR, while the TCRdb copy is restricted to in-frame clones and leaves out a portion. The sample consists of fewer than 350,000 clones, roughly 90% of them appearing once. Notes on this clone: Antigen specificity is unknown.

The donors were members of the validation cohort, which comprised 90 to 150 subjects and was separate from the first cohort of around 700 subjects. Germline assignment: CDR1 SGHRS and CDR2 YFSETQ. The CDR3 totals 16 residues. The J segment lost 4 bases and the V segment lost 2 bases, leaving 9 bases of the junction unmatched. The chain employs TRBV5-1 and TRBJ2-1, with 7 bases aligning to TRBD2. Sequences were obtained from PBMCs. The source is a woman in her late teens or twenties in good health and CMV-seronegative. CDR3 nucleotide sequence: TGCGCCAGCAGCTTTCTCGCGGGAGAAGATTACAATGAGCAGTTCTTC. This gives the protein CASSFLAGEDYNEQFF.